This T cell receptor (beta chain) derives from a study of graft-versus-host responses after intestinal transplantation. Labeling with CFSE marked roughly 200,000 responder cells, which were plated with roughly 200,000 irradiated, violet-dye-labeled stimulator cells. Germline V gene sequence: CDR1 SGDLS, CDR2 YYNGEE. The CDR3 extends over 15 amino acids. The V gene end was trimmed by 4 bases and the J gene end by 6 bases; junction bases not matched to a gene: 7. Sequenced by immunoSEQ multiplex PCR; TCRdb stores in-frame clones only, minus some. The profile shows thousands of clones, roughly 30% of them singletons. Overall study results and limits: Recipient bone marrow held GvH clones, some seen earlier in ileum or blood. Allograft graft-versus-host to host-versus-graft clonal ratios ran high in patients with graft-donor T cell macrochimerism. Early HvG declines after transplant were associated with peak circulating GvH clone levels.

The material sequenced was alloreactive CD8+ T cells from a mixed lymphocyte reaction culture, taken before transplantation. Subset meaning: CFSE-low proliferating T cells sorted from roughly six-day pre-transplant mixed lymphocyte reaction (GvH or HvG direction). The rearrangement joins TRBV9 to TRBJ2-7; 13 bases fit TRBD2. The TCR originated in a human patient who was an organ donor for intestinal transplantation. The CDR3 nucleotides are TGTGCCAGCAGCCTCGGACTAGCGGGGGTTGCCGAGCAGTACTTC. Its protein product is CASSLGLAGVAEQYF.